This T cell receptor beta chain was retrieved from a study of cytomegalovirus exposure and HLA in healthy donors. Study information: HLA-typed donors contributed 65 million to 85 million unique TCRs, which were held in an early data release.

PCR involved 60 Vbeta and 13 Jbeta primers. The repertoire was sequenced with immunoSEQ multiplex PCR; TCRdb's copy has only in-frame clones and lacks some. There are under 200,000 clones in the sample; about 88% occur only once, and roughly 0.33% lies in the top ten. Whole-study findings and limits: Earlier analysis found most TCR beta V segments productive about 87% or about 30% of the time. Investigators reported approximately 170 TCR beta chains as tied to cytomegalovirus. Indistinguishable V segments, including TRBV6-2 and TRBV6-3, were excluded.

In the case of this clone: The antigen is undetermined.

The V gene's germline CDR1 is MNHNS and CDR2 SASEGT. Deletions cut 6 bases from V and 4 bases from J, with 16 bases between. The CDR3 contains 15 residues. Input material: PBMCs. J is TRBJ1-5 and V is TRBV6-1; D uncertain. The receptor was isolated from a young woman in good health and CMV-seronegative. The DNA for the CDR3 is TGTGCCAGCAGGTCATCGGGGAGATGGAATCAGCCCCAGCATTTT. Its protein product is CASRSSGRWNQPQHF.